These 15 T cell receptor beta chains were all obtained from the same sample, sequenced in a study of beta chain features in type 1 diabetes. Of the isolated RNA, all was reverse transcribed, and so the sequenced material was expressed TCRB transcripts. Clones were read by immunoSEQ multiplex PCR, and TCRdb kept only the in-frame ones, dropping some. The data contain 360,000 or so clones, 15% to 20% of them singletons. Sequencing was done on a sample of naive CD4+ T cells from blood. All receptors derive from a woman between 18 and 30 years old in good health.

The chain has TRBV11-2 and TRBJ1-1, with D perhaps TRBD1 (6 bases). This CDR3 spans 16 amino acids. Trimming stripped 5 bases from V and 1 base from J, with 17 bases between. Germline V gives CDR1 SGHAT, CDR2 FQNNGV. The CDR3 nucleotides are TGTGCCAGCAGCCCCGGAAGGGGGTACGGGAACACTGAAGCTTTCTTT. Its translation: CASSPGRGYGNTEAFF. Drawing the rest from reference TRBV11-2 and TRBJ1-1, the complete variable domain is EAGVAQSPRYKIIEKRQSVAFWCNPISGHATLYWYQQILGQGPKLLIQFQNNGVVDDSQLPKDRFSAERLKGVDSTLKIQPAKLEDSAVYLCASSPGRGYGNTEAFFGQGTRLTVV.

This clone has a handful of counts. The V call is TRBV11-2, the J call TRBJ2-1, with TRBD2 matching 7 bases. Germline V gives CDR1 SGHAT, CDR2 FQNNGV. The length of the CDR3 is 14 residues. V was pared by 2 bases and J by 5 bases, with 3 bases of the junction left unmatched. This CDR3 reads CASSLSGTNNEQFF. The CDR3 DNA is TGTGCCAGCAGCTTAAGCGGGACGAACAATGAGCAGTTCTTC.

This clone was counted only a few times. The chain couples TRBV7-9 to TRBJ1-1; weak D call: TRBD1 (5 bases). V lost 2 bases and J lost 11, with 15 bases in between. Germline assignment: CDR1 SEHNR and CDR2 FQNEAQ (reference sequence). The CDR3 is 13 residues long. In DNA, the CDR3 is TGTGCCAGCAGCTTACTTCCGGGACGGGGGGCTTTCTTT. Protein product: CASSLLPGRGAFF.

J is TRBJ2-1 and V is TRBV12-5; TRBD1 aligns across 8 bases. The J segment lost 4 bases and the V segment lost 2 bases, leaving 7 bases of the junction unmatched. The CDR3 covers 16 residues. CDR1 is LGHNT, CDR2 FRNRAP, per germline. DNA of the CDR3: TGTGCTAGTGGTTTGCTCGGGACAGGCAAGTACAATGAGCAGTTCTTC. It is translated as CASGLLGTGKYNEQFF.

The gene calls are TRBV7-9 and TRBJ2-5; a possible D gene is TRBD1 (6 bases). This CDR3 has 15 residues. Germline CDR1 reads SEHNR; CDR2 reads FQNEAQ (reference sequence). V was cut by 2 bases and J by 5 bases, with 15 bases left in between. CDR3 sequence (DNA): TGTGCCAGCAGCTTACCCTTAGGGGGAAGGGAGACCCAGTACTTC. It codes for CASSLPLGGRETQYF.

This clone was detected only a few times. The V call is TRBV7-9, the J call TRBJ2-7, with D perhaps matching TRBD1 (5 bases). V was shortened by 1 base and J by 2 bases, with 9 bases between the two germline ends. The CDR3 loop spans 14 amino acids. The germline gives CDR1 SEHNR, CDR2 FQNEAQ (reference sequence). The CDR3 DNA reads TGTGCCAGCAGCTTAGACGGACACACCTACGAGCAGTACTTC. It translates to CASSLDGHTYEQYF.

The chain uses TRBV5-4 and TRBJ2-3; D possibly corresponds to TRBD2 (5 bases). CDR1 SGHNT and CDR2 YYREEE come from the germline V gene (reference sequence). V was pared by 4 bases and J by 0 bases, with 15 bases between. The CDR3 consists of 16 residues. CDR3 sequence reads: CASSPARERSTDTQYF. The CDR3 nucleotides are TGTGCCAGCAGCCCCGCCCGTGAGCGGAGCACAGATACGCAGTATTTT. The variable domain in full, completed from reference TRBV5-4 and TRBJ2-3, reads ETGVTQSPTHLIKTRGQQVTLRCSSQSGHNTVSWYQQALGQGPQFIFQYYREEENGRGNFPPRFSGLQFPNYSSELNVNALELDDSALYLCASSPARERSTDTQYFGPGTRLTVL.

CDR3: CASSFGQRPYGYTF. The CDR3 coding sequence is TGTGCCAGCAGTTTTGGACAGCGGCCCTATGGCTACACCTTC. The chain employs TRBV6-5 and TRBJ1-2; weak D call: TRBD1 (6 bases). The CDR3 sequence is 14 residues long. Deletions cut 4 bases from V and 4 bases from J, with 13 bases between. Germline values: CDR1 MNHEY, CDR2 SVGAGI.

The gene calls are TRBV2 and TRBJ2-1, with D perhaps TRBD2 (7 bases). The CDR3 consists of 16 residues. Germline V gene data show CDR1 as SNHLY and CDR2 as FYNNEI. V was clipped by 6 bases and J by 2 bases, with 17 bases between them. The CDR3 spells CASSPPGGRTYNEQFF. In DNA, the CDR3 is TGTGCCAGCAGCCCTCCGGGGGGCAGAACCTACAATGAGCAGTTCTTC.

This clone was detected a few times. The CDR3 is CASRYGQEDEKLFF. The CDR3 DNA follows: TGCGCCAGCAGGTATGGACAGGAGGATGAAAAACTGTTTTTT. The chain is built from TRBV5-1 and TRBJ1-4; 7 positions match TRBD1. CDR3 size: 14 residues. CDR1 is SGHRS, CDR2 YFSETQ, per germline. The V and J ends lost 5 bases and 6 bases, in that order; junction bases with no gene match: 7.

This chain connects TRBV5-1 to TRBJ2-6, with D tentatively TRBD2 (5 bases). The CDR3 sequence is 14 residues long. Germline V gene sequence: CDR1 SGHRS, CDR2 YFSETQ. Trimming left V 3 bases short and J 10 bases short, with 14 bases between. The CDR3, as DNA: TGCGCCAGCAGCTCTAACACCGGGATGAACGTCCTGACTTTC. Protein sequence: CASSSNTGMNVLTF.

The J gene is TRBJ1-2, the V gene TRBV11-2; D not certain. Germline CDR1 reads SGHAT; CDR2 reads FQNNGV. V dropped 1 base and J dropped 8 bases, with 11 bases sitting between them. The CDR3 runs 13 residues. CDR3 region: CASSLAGGRGYTF. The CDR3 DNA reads TGTGCCAGCAGCTTAGCAGGAGGTAGAGGCTACACCTTC.

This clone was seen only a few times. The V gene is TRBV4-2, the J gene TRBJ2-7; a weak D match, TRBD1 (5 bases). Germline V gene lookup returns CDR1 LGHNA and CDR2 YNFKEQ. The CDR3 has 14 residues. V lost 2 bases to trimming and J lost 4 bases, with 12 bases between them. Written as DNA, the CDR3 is TGTGCCAGCAGCCAAAACCCGTCAGGGTACGAGCAGTACTTC. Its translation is CASSQNPSGYEQYF.

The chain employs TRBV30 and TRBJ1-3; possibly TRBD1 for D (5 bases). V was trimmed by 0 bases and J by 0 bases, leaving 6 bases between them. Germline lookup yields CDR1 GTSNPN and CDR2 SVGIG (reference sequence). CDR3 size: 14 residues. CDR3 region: CAWSVDSSGNTIYF. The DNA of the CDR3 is TGTGCCTGGAGTGTTGACAGCTCTGGAAACACCATATATTTT.

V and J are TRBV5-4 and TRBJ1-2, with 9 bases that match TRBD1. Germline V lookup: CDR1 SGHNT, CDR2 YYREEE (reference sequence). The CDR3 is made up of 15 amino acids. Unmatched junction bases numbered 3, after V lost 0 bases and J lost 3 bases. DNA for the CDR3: TGTGCCAGCAGCTTGGGACAGGGGGACGACTATGGCTACACCTTC. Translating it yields CASSLGQGDDYGYTF.